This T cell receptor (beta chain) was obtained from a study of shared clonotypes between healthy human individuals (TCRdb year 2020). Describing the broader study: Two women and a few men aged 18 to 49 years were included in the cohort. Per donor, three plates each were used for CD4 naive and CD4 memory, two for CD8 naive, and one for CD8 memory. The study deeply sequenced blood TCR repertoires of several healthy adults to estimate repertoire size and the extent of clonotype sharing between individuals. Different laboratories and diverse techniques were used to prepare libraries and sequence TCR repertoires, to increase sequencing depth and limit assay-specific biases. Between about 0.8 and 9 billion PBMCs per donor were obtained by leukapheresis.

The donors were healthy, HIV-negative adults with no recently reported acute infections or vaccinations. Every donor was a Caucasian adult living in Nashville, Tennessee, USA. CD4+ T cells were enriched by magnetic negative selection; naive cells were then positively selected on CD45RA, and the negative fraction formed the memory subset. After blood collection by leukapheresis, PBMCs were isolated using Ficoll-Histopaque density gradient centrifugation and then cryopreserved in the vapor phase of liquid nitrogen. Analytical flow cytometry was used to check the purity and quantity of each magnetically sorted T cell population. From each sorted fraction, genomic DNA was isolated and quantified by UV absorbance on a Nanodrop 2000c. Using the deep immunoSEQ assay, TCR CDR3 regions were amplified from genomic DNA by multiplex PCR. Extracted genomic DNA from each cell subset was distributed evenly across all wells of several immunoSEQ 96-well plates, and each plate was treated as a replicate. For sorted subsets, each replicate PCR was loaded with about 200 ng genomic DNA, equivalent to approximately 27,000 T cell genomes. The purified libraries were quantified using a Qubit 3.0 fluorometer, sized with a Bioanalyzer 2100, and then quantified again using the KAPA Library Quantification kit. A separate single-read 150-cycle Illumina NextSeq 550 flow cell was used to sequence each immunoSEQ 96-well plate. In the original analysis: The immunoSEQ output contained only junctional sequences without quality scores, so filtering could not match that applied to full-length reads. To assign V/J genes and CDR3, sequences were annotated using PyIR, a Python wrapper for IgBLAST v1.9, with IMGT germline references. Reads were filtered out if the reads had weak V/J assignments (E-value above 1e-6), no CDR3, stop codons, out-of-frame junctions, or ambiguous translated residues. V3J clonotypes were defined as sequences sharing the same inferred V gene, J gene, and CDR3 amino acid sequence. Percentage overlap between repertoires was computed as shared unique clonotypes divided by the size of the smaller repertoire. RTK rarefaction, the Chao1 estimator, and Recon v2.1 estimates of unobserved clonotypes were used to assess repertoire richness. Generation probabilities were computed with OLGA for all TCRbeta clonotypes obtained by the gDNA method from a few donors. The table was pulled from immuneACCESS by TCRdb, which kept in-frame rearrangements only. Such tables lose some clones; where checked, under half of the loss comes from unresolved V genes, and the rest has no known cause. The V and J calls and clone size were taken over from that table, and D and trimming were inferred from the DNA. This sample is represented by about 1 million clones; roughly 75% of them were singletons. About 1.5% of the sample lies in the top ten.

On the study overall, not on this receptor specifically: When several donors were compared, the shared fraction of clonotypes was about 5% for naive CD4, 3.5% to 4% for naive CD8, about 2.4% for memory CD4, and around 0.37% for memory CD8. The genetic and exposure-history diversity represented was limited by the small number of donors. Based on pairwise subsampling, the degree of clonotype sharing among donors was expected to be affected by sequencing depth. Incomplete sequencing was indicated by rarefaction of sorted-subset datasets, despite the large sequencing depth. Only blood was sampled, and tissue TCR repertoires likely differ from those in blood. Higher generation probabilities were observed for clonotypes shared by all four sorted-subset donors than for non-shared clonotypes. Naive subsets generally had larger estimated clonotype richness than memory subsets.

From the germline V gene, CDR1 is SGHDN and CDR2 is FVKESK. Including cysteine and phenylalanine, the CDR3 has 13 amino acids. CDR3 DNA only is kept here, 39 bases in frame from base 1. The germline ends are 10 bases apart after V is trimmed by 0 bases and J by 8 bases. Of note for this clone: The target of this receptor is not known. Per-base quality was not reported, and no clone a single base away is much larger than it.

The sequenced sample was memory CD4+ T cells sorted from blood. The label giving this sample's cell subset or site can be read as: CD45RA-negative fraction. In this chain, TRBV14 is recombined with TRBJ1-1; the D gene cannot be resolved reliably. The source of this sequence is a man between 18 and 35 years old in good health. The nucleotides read TGTGCCAGCAGCCAAGATTCCCGCAGGGAAGCTTTCTTT. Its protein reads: CASSQDSRREAFF.